This T cell receptor (beta chain) appears in the sequencing data of a study of control samples from healthy donors and cancer patients. This clone was picked up one time. Method: immunoSEQ multiplex PCR; TCRdb's copy keeps in-frame clones and lacks some. The sample lists 350,000 to 450,000 clones; around 90% were seen once. V was shortened by 2 bases and J by 2 bases, with 9 bases between the two germline ends. Germline V gene data show CDR1 as KGHDR and CDR2 as SFDVKD. The CDR3 sequence is 15 residues long. The chain joins TRBV24-1 to TRBJ1-5; D gene ambiguous. The source material was PBMCs. This clonotype was sampled from a middle-aged man with head and neck cancer. The CDR3 here is CATSDYDGGNQPQHF. CDR3 sequence (DNA): TGTGCCACCAGTGATTATGATGGGGGCAATCAGCCCCAGCATTTT.